This paragraph covers one T cell receptor beta chain sequence. The CDR3 spans 15 residues. Trimming cost V 6 bases and J 6 bases, with 18 bases left between them. Looked up from germline, CDR1 is LNHDA and CDR2 is SQIVND (reference sequence). The protocol was immunoSEQ multiplex PCR, while the TCRdb copy is restricted to in-frame clones and leaves out a portion. The repertoire includes 120,000 or so clones, about 92% of them detected once, and about 4.5% sits in the top ten. The record originates from a study of T cell responses to AZD1222 COVID-19 vaccine. The specimen comprised peripheral blood, sampled on day 0 of MenACWY control vaccination. This chain joins TRBV19 and TRBJ1-5; D gene uncertain. The TCR originated in an adult in good health. Here the CDR3 DNA reads TGTGCCAGTAGGATTATAGGCTCTCCTGGTCAGCCCCAGCATTTT. Translated, it gives CASRIIGSPGQPQHF.